These 20 T cell receptor beta chains were sequenced from one sample in a study of cytomegalovirus exposure and HLA in healthy donors. Profiled with immunoSEQ multiplex PCR; TCRdb holds only in-frame clones, not every one. The sample consists of roughly 50,000 clones, around nine tenths of them appearing once. Sequencing was performed on PBMCs. These receptors originate from a man younger than 35 in good health and CMV-seronegative.

J is TRBJ2-7 and V is TRBV20-1, with D possibly TRBD2 on 5 matching bases. The V and J ends lost 4 bases and 5 bases respectively, with 9 bases between them. Germline V CDR1 and CDR2: DFQATT, SNEGSKA (reference sequence). The CDR3 runs to 11 residues. The CDR3 DNA is TGCAGTGCTACAGGACTGGACGAGCAGTACTTC. It yields the protein CSATGLDEQYF.

The rearrangement joins TRBV11-2 to TRBJ2-4; TRBD2 is a possible D gene (6 bases). Germline V lookup: CDR1 SGHAT, CDR2 FQNNGV. CDR3 size: 15 residues. The ends were cut back, 5 bases at V and 4 bases at J, with 15 bases in the middle. In DNA, the CDR3 is TGTGCCAGCAGCCCCGGCAGTGGGGGGAAAAACATTCAGTACTTC. Protein sequence: CASSPGSGGKNIQYF. Full variable domain (outside the CDR3, taken from reference TRBV11-2 and TRBJ2-4): EAGVAQSPRYKIIEKRQSVAFWCNPISGHATLYWYQQILGQGPKLLIQFQNNGVVDDSQLPKDRFSAERLKGVDSTLKIQPAKLEDSAVYLCASSPGSGGKNIQYFGAGTRLSVL.

The chain uses TRBV11-1 and TRBJ1-1; no clear D. V lost 5 bases and J lost 7, with 20 bases in between. The CDR3 contains 15 residues. Per the germline V gene, CDR1 is SGHAT and CDR2 is FQDESV (reference sequence). For the CDR3, the DNA is TGTGCCAGCAGCCCCCACTTGGGGAGGGAGAGTGAAGCTTTCTTT. Translating it yields CASSPHLGRESEAFF. The full variable domain, rest sourced from reference TRBV11-1 and TRBJ1-1, is EAEVAQSPRYKITEKSQAVAFWCDPISGHATLYWYRQILGQGPELLVQFQDESVVDDSQLPKDRFSAERLKGVDSTLKIQPAELGDSAMYLCASSPHLGRESEAFFGQGTRLTVV.

Of note for this clone: One end of the junction does not line up with germline, which may come from a read error. The CDR3 DNA is TGTGCCAGCAGCTCGAGGGGACAGGGGAGTCCTTTGGCCTTC. Its protein product is CASSSRGQGSPLAF. This chain connects TRBV7-2 to TRBJ2-7; 10 bases fit TRBD1. This CDR3 contains 14 residues. The germline V gene has CDR1 SGHTA and CDR2 FQGNSA.

J is TRBJ2-3 and V is TRBV5-4; D gene ambiguous. CDR1 SGHNT and CDR2 YYREEE come from the germline V gene (reference sequence). The CDR3 covers 17 residues. V was trimmed by 4 bases and J by 6 bases, leaving 24 bases between them. CDR3 in DNA: TGTGCCAGCAGCCGATCCCCGAGGAAAAGCCTTGGGGATACGCAGTATTTT. Translating gives CASSRSPRKSLGDTQYF. Supplemented by reference TRBV5-4 and TRBJ2-3, the full variable domain reads ETGVTQSPTHLIKTRGQQVTLRCSSQSGHNTVSWYQQALGQGPQFIFQYYREEENGRGNFPPRFSGLQFPNYSSELNVNALELDDSALYLCASSRSPRKSLGDTQYFGPGTRLTVL.

The chain carries TRBV6-1 and TRBJ2-7, with D tentatively TRBD2 (6 bases). The V gene lost 3 bases and the J gene lost 0 bases, with 15 bases spanning the gap. The CDR3 is 16 residues long. Germline V CDR1 and CDR2: MNHNS, SASEGT. Written as DNA, the CDR3 is TGTGCCAGCAGTGAGTCGAGCGGGTATGGCTCCTACGAGCAGTACTTC. This translates into CASSESSGYGSYEQYF.

The chain is built from TRBV10-3 and TRBJ2-5; 7 nucleotides align to TRBD2. CDR3 length: 16 residues. V lost 3 bases, J lost 5 bases, and 12 bases stayed unmatched. Germline V gives CDR1 ENHRY, CDR2 SYGVKD. CDR3 loop: CAISEPVSGKGETQYF. The CDR3 DNA reads as TGTGCCATCAGTGAACCCGTCAGCGGGAAGGGCGAGACCCAGTACTTC.

The chain combines TRBV7-2 with TRBJ1-2, with 8 positions matching TRBD1. The CDR3 contains 15 residues. V lost 5 bases to trimming and J lost 4 bases; unmatched junction nucleotides: 9. CDR1 is SGHTA, CDR2 FQGNSA, per germline. CDR3 region: CASSARQGSGYGYTF. The CDR3, as DNA: TGTGCCAGCAGCGCTCGACAGGGGAGCGGCTATGGCTACACCTTC.

This clone was found once. This chain connects TRBV5-1 to TRBJ2-1; 10 bases align to TRBD2. The CDR3 loop spans 15 amino acids. CDR1 and CDR2 from the germline V gene are SGHRS and YFSETQ. V dropped 2 bases and J dropped 7; count of bases not matched to a gene: 6. The chain's CDR3 is CASSFRAGGENEQFF. The CDR3 DNA is TGCGCCAGCAGCTTTCGAGCGGGAGGGGAAAATGAGCAGTTCTTC.

The V and J genes are TRBV2 and TRBJ2-1, with a tentative D call TRBD1 (5 bases). The CDR3 spans 11 residues. Germline V CDR1 and CDR2: SNHLY, FYNNEI. Trimming cost V 5 bases and J 7 bases, with 6 bases left between them. CDR3 protein: CASSTGNEQFF. The CDR3 bases are TGTGCCAGCAGTACAGGAAATGAGCAGTTCTTC.

This CDR3 reads CASSAAQRRRDTQYF. CDR3 nucleotide sequence: TGTGCCAGCAGTGCAGCCCAAAGGAGGAGAGATACGCAGTATTTT. The chain is built from TRBV28 and TRBJ2-3, with D possibly TRBD2 on 5 matching bases. Germline V gene lookup returns CDR1 MDHEN and CDR2 SYDVKM. This CDR3 comprises 15 residues. The V end was cut by 5 bases, the J end by 5 bases, with 17 bases between.

This sequence joins TRBV4-2 and TRBJ2-3; 12 bases are shared with TRBD2. V lost 1 base and J lost 6; bases outside the gene matches: 5. This CDR3 is 16 amino acids long. Germline CDR1 reads LGHNA; CDR2 reads YNFKEQ. CDR3 nucleotides: TGTGCCAGCAGCCAAGGACTAGCGGGAGTCAGGGATACGCAGTATTTT. Translating gives CASSQGLAGVRDTQYF.

CDR3 in amino acids: CASSSLADTQYF. DNA of the CDR3: TGTGCCAGCTCGTCCCTAGCGGATACGCAGTATTTT. The J gene is TRBJ2-3, the V gene TRBV18; TRBD2 might be the D (6 bases). The CDR3 loop spans 12 amino acids. The ends were cut back, 6 bases at V and 6 bases at J, with 10 bases in the middle. Looked up from germline, CDR1 is KGHSH and CDR2 is LQKENI.

The rearrangement links TRBV25-1 to TRBJ1-2, with D maybe TRBD1 (5 bases). Germline assignment: CDR1 MGHDK and CDR2 SYGVNS. Trimming shortened V by 2 bases and J by 4 bases, and 11 bases separated the two germline ends. The CDR3 runs to 14 residues. The CDR3 nucleotides read TGTGCCAGCAGTGAACAGGGATCGGTCTATGGCTACACCTTC. Translation: CASSEQGSVYGYTF.

Only a few counts were recorded for this clone. A junction end diverges from the germline sequence, so it may reflect a read error. The gene calls are TRBV7-7 and TRBJ2-1; no definite D call. The CDR3 totals 15 residues. Germline V gene sequence: CDR1 SSHAT, CDR2 FNYEAQ (reference sequence). The CDR3 here is CASSLGPSSYNEQFF. DNA for the CDR3: TGTGCTAGCAGCTTAGGCCCTAGTTCCTACAATGAGCAGTTCTTC.

This clone came up many times. J is TRBJ2-7 and V is TRBV27, with 7 positions matching TRBD1. The germline V gene has CDR1 MNHEY and CDR2 SMNVEV (reference sequence). Losses at the gene ends were 6 bases for V and 0 bases for J; bases not matched to a gene: 8. The CDR3 extends over 15 amino acids. This CDR3 reads CASSPDRLSSYEQYF. The CDR3, as DNA: TGTGCCAGCAGCCCGGACAGGTTGAGCTCCTACGAGCAGTACTTC.

This chain joins TRBV7-2 and TRBJ2-4, with D uncertain. Germline V gene sequence: CDR1 SGHTA, CDR2 FQGNSA. The CDR3 length is 16 residues. V lost 5 bases and J 0 bases, leaving 14 bases between the germline ends. The CDR3 DNA is TGTGCCAGCAGCCCAAGATCGGGTTTAGCCAAAAACATTCAGTACTTC. Translated: CASSPRSGLAKNIQYF.

The chain uses TRBV29-1 and TRBJ1-2; D might be TRBD1 (6 bases). Germline loops: CDR1 SQVTM, CDR2 ANQGSEA. CDR3 size: 14 residues. Between the trimmed V and J ends, which lost 4 bases and 4 bases, there was a span of 16 bases. The CDR3 is CSVVSGVWGYGYTF. CDR3 nucleotide sequence: TGCAGCGTTGTATCAGGGGTGTGGGGCTATGGCTACACCTTC. Complete variable domain (other parts from reference TRBV29-1 and TRBJ1-2): SAVISQKPSRDICQRGTSLTIQCQVDSQVTMMFWYRQQPGQSLTLIATANQGSEATYESGFVIDKFPISRPNLTFSTLTVSNMSPEDSSIYLCSVVSGVWGYGYTFGSGTRLTVV.

The genes are TRBV9 and TRBJ2-1; the match to TRBD2 covers 11 bases. Per the germline V gene, CDR1 is SGDLS and CDR2 is YYNGEE. With 0 bases clipped from V and 9 bases from J, the junction kept 2 bases outside the gene matches. The CDR3 length is 14 residues. CDR3 nucleotides: TGTGCCAGCAGCGTAGGCCTAGCGGGGGGTGAGCAGTTCTTC. Its protein product is CASSVGLAGGEQFF.

CDR3 sequence reads: CASSYFGLAGVEQYF. Here the CDR3 DNA reads TGTGCCAGCAGTTACTTTGGACTAGCGGGAGTCGAGCAGTACTTC. The genes are TRBV6-5 and TRBJ2-7; 13 bases are a match to TRBD2. This CDR3 has 15 residues. CDR1 MNHEY and CDR2 SVGAGI come from the germline V gene. V shed 1 base, J shed 6 bases, and the junction held 3 bases outside the gene matches.